A selection of T cell receptor beta chains follows, all from one sample in a study of CD8 T cells in ankylosing spondylitis. MiXCR was run by TCRdb on the 5' RACE reads, yielding one entry per CDR3 protein. The sample lists about 140,000 distinct CDR3 sequences, about 32% seen once, with approximately 6% in the top ten. Sequencing input: synovial fluid, either unsorted or a sorted T cell fraction (not recorded which). These receptor sequences come from a male donor with ankylosing spondylitis. Both conserved end residues are part of each CDR3. A D gene is named only where the DNA matches it firmly. Clone sizes are given selectively: once, few, many, or a class where the clone is expanded.

size	V	J	D	DNA	CDR3
once	TRBV4-1	TRBJ2-7	.	TGCGCCAGCAGCCAAGATCTGGCAGGGGCGTTCTACGAGCAGTACTTC	CASSQDLAGAFYEQYF
many	TRBV29-1	TRBJ2-1	.	TGCAGCGTTGGCGGCGGGTTGGGCTACAATGAGCAGTTCTTC	CSVGGGLGYNEQFF
many	TRBV6-7	TRBJ1-1	TRBD1	TGTGCCAGCAGTTCCGCCGGGACAGAGAACACTGAAGCTTTCTTT	CASSSAGTENTEAFF
.	TRBV20-1	TRBJ1-5	.	TGCTGCTTCGTTGAGCAGGGAGGGGTTTGGGGCAATCAGCCCCAGCATTTT	CCFVEQGGVWGNQPQHF
.	TRBV7-8	TRBJ2-3	.	TGTGCCAGCAGCTCCCACCCAAGCGGAATCACCACAGATACGCAGTATTTT	CASSSHPSGITTDTQYF
.	TRBV3-1	TRBJ2-7	.	TGTGCCAGCAGCCAAGTTGGGGGGACTCCTTCCTACGAGCAGTACTTC	CASSQVGGTPSYEQYF
few	TRBV6-5	TRBJ2-5	TRBD2	TGTGCCAGCAGCTTACGGACTAGCGAAGAGACCCAGTACTTC	CASSLRTSEETQYF
few	TRBV6-1	TRBJ2-4	.	TGTGCCAGCAGCCCAGGGGCCAAAAACATTCAGTACTTC	CASSPGAKNIQYF
.	TRBV7-2	TRBJ1-2	TRBD1	TGTGCCAGCAGCCCGGACAGGGAGGGTGGCTACACCTTC	CASSPDREGGYTF
many	TRBV25-1	TRBJ1-2	.	TGTGCCAGCAGTGACATCAGGGTAACAGGAGGCAAAACTAACTATGGCTACACCTTC	CASSDIRVTGGKTNYGYTF
many	TRBV3-1	TRBJ1-2	.	TGTGCCAGCAGCCGCCTGACAGCTAACTATGGCTACACCTTC	CASSRLTANYGYTF
.	TRBV2	TRBJ2-2	TRBD2	TGTGCCAGCAGTGGTGGCGGGGGGCTCTCCACCGGGGAGCTGTTTTTT	CASSGGGGLSTGELFF
few	TRBV4-1	TRBJ2-1	.	TGCGCCAGCAGCCAAGGCCGGGACAATGAGCAGTTCTTC	CASSQGRDNEQFF
.	TRBV29-1	TRBJ2-1	.	TGCAGCGTCCCCCAGGGGCTCGTCTCCTACAATGAGCAGTTCTTC	CSVPQGLVSYNEQFF
few	TRBV5-1	TRBJ2-3	TRBD1	TGCGCCAGCAGCGAGGACAGGGGTAGCACAGATACGCAGTATTTT	CASSEDRGSTDTQYF
few	TRBV9	TRBJ2-1	.	TGTGCCAGCAGCGGCGCATATACCCTCTACAATGAGCAGTTCTTC	CASSGAYTLYNEQFF
.	TRBV20-1	TRBJ1-1	.	TGCAGTGCTGCTACAGGGACCAACTCCCAAGCTTTCTTT	CSAATGTNSQAFF
.	TRBV2	TRBJ2-5	.	TGTGCCAGCAGTAGACTTTACCAAGAGACCCAGTACTTC	CASSRLYQETQYF
.	TRBV5-1	TRBJ1-4	.	TGCGCCAGCAGCCCGGGGGATCAGTTCGAAAAACTGTTTTTT	CASSPGDQFEKLFF
.	TRBV7-9	TRBJ2-3	TRBD2	TGTGCCAGCAGCTTAGGACGGGGGGGGTCCACAGATACGCAGTATTTT	CASSLGRGGSTDTQYF
.	TRBV27	TRBJ1-6	.	TGTGCCAGCAGCCCTCGCGTCGGGGGACTTAATTCACCCCTCCACTTT	CASSPRVGGLNSPLHF
many	TRBV7-2	TRBJ2-7	.	TGTGCCAGCAGCTCCAATTCCGAGCAGTACTTC	CASSSNSEQYF